Each of the 21 T cell receptor beta chains below was sequenced from the same sample in a study of blood T cell repertoires in COVID-19. TCRdb's copy holds only in-frame clones and misses some; the assay was immunoSEQ multiplex PCR. The data show about 260,000 clones, around four fifths seen once. Sample: PBMCs or T cells enriched from blood (not recorded which). These receptors came from a man aged 25-45 years with acute COVID-19.

The V call is TRBV25-1, the J call TRBJ2-2; 8 bases are a match to TRBD1. Trimming at V came to 9 bases and at J to 0 bases, leaving 6 bases not matched to a gene. CDR1 and CDR2 (germline): MGHDK, SYGVNS. CDR3 size: 15 residues. The CDR3, as DNA: TGTGCCAGAGACCCCAGGGGGCCGAACACCGGGGAGCTGTTTTTT. It translates to CARDPRGPNTGELFF.

V and J are TRBV5-5 and TRBJ2-1; the D gene is possibly TRBD2 (7 bases). This CDR3 is built from 15 residues. Germline values: CDR1 SGHKS, CDR2 YYEKEE (reference sequence). Between the trimmed V and J ends, which lost 6 bases and 4 bases, there was a span of 17 bases. Written as DNA, the CDR3 is TGTGCCAGCATCCTGGGGGGGCTCAATTACAATGAGCAGTTCTTC. It encodes CASILGGLNYNEQFF. The whole variable domain, filled in from reference TRBV5-5 and TRBJ2-1, reads DAGVTQSPTHLIKTRGQQVTLRCSPISGHKSVSWYQQVLGQGPQFIFQYYEKEERGRGNFPDRFSARQFPNYSSELNVNALLLGDSALYLCASILGGLNYNEQFFGPGTRLTVL.

The V gene is TRBV18, the J gene TRBJ2-7; 7 nucleotides line up with TRBD2. The trim removed 6 bases at V and 6 bases at J, leaving 11 bases unmatched. Germline CDR1 and CDR2: KGHSH and LQKENI. The CDR3 runs to 14 residues. In nucleotides, the CDR3 is TGTGCCAGCTCTGAGGGAGGGGTTGCCGGCGAGCAGTACGTC. This codes for CASSEGGVAGEQYV.

This CDR3 reads CSASLPGARNTEAFF. Written as DNA, the CDR3 is TGCAGTGCTAGTCTCCCAGGGGCAAGGAACACTGAAGCTTTCTTT. The chain joins TRBV20-1 to TRBJ1-1, with D possibly TRBD1 on 6 matching bases. The CDR3 spans 15 residues. V gave up 3 bases and J gave up 1 base, with 15 bases separating them. CDR1 and CDR2 (germline): DFQATT, SNEGSKA (reference sequence).

The V and J genes are TRBV2 and TRBJ1-2; the D is unclear. The V gene's germline CDR1 is SNHLY and CDR2 FYNNEI. Trimming pared 2 bases from V and 4 bases from J, leaving 11 bases between. This CDR3 is built from 14 residues. This chain's CDR3 is CASSEQSNAYGYTF. The CDR3 DNA follows: TGTGCCAGCAGTGAACAGTCCAACGCCTATGGCTACACCTTC.

This clone occurred a few times. The chain links TRBV7-8 to TRBJ1-4; TRBD1 might be the D (5 bases). The CDR3 covers 14 residues. CDR1 and CDR2 from the germline V gene are SGHVS and FQNEAQ. The V end was cut by 5 bases, the J end by 6 bases, with 13 bases between. CDR3 loop: CASSPVGVYEKLFF. Here the CDR3 DNA reads TGTGCCAGCAGCCCCGTAGGGGTATATGAAAAACTGTTTTTT. Using reference TRBV7-8 and TRBJ1-4 for the parts outside the CDR3, the full variable domain is GAGVSQSPRYKVAKRGQDVALRCDPISGHVSLFWYQQALGQGPEFLTYFQNEAQLDKSGLPSDRFFAERPEGSVSTLKIQRTQQEDSAVYLCASSPVGVYEKLFFGSGTQLSVL.

This chain joins TRBV28 and TRBJ1-2; D perhaps matches TRBD1 (5 bases). Germline loops: CDR1 MDHEN, CDR2 SYDVKM. The CDR3 is made up of 13 amino acids. The V gene lost 7 bases and the J gene lost 13 bases, with 22 bases spanning the gap. The CDR3 sequence: CASTLARDRGSTF. The CDR3 region has the DNA TGTGCCAGCACCCTAGCGCGGGACCGAGGTAGCACCTTC.

Only a few counts were recorded for this clone. The chain couples TRBV25-1 to TRBJ1-2; the match to TRBD1 covers 9 bases. The CDR3 is 15 residues long. The germline V gene has CDR1 MGHDK and CDR2 SYGVNS. After removal of 0 bases from V and 7 bases from J, the junction contained 6 bases not matched to a gene. The CDR3 spells CASSEYRGQGVGYTF. In DNA, the CDR3 is TGTGCCAGCAGTGAATATAGGGGACAGGGTGTTGGCTACACCTTC.

The chain links TRBV4-1 to TRBJ2-5, with 11 positions matching TRBD1. The CDR3 sequence is 16 residues long. Looked up from germline, CDR1 is MGHRA and CDR2 is YSYEKL. With V trimmed by 3 bases and J by 5 bases, 8 bases remained unmatched. CDR3 loop: CASSHHGQGARETQYF. The CDR3 DNA reads as TGCGCCAGCAGCCACCACGGACAGGGGGCGCGGGAGACCCAGTACTTC.

This clone has a handful of counts. The CDR3 protein is CASSGDRPNTGELFF. The CDR3 DNA is TGTGCCAGCTCGGGAGACAGGCCGAACACCGGGGAGCTGTTTTTT. The V call is TRBV18, the J call TRBJ2-2, with D possibly matching TRBD1 (6 bases). Germline CDR1 is KGHSH and CDR2 is LQKENI. CDR3 length: 15 amino acids. Trimming removed 6 bases at V and 0 bases at J, with 11 bases between.

This chain connects TRBV6-1 to TRBJ1-3, with TRBD1 as a possible D gene (5 bases). The V end lost 2 bases, the J end lost 4 bases, and 15 bases lay between the germline ends. This CDR3 region has 16 residues. CDR1 and CDR2 from the germline V gene are MNHNS and SASEGT. This chain's CDR3 is CASSEIGGKGGNTIYF. DNA of the CDR3: TGTGCCAGCAGTGAAATTGGGGGGAAGGGAGGAAACACCATATATTTT.

The gene calls are TRBV7-9 and TRBJ1-1; D is unresolved. The V end lost 1 base, the J end lost 12 bases, and 9 bases lay between the germline ends. This CDR3 spans 11 amino acids. Germline CDR1 SEHNR, CDR2 FQNEAQ (reference sequence). The CDR3 sequence: CASSLGTASFF. For the CDR3, the DNA is TGTGCCAGCAGCTTAGGGACTGCTTCTTTCTTT.

CDR3 sequence: CAWSVRSPLQGANYGYTF. In DNA, the CDR3 is TGTGCCTGGAGTGTAAGATCCCCCCTACAAGGGGCCAACTATGGCTACACCTTC. This chain connects TRBV30 to TRBJ1-2, with TRBD1 as a possible D gene (5 bases). V gave up 0 bases and J gave up 2 bases, with 22 bases separating them. There are 18 residues in the CDR3. Germline V gene lookup returns CDR1 GTSNPN and CDR2 SVGIG (reference sequence).

J is TRBJ2-2 and V is TRBV28, with no clear D. The V gene lost 11 bases and the J gene lost 6 bases, with 16 bases spanning the gap. Germline CDR1 MDHEN, CDR2 SYDVKM. The CDR3 runs to 13 residues. The CDR3 here is CALGYGAAGELFF. The CDR3 nucleotides are TGTGCCCTCGGGTATGGCGCGGCCGGGGAGCTGTTTTTT. The complete variable domain, with remaining parts taken from reference TRBV28 and TRBJ2-2, reads DVKVTQSSRYLVKRTGEKVFLECVQDMDHENMFWYRQDPGLGLRLIYFSYDVKMKEKGDIPEGYSVSREKKERFSLILESASTNQTSMYLCALGYGAAGELFFGEGSRLTVL.

The J gene is TRBJ1-2, the V gene TRBV7-2, with 9 bases fitting TRBD1. Germline CDR1 is SGHTA and CDR2 is FQGNSA. The CDR3 runs 14 residues. V lost 7 bases, J lost 5 bases, and 8 bases stayed unmatched. The CDR3 DNA is TGTGCCAGCAACACTGGACAGGGGTTTTATGGCTACACCTTC. It is translated as CASNTGQGFYGYTF.

This chain joins TRBV28 and TRBJ1-1, with unresolved D. The CDR3 totals 11 residues. Germline CDR1 MDHEN, CDR2 SYDVKM. The V gene lost 6 bases and the J gene lost 5 bases, with 7 bases spanning the gap. CDR3 loop: CASREETEAFF. The DNA of the CDR3 is TGTGCCAGCAGGGAGGAGACTGAAGCTTTCTTT.

The chain recombines TRBV5-1 with TRBJ2-2, with D possibly TRBD1 on 5 matching bases. This CDR3 contains 13 residues. Trimming took off 5 bases at V and 5 bases at J, with 10 bases between the two ends. The V gene's germline CDR1 is SGHRS and CDR2 YFSETQ. The chain's CDR3 is CASREQETGELFF. CDR3 nucleotide sequence: TGCGCCAGCAGAGAACAGGAAACCGGGGAGCTGTTTTTT.

J is TRBJ1-2 and V is TRBV6-5, with D perhaps TRBD1 (6 bases). CDR3 size: 14 residues. V was pared by 6 bases and J by 4 bases, with 15 bases between. Germline CDR1 and CDR2: MNHEY and SVGAGI. Here the CDR3 reads CASRGGTNPYGYTF. The DNA for the CDR3 is TGTGCCAGCAGGGGGGGGACAAATCCCTATGGCTACACCTTC.

In DNA form, the CDR3 reads TGTGCCAGCAGTCTACAGGGGATGTACGAGCCCCAGCATTTT. This sequence encodes CASSLQGMYEPQHF. The rearrangement links TRBV2 to TRBJ1-5, with 7 bases matching TRBD1. V shed 5 bases, J shed 8 bases, and the junction held 9 bases outside the gene matches. Germline loops: CDR1 SNHLY, CDR2 FYNNEI. The length of the CDR3 is 14 residues.

The rearrangement uses TRBV19 and TRBJ1-4, with D maybe TRBD1 (6 bases). Germline values: CDR1 LNHDA, CDR2 SQIVND (reference sequence). The CDR3 contains 14 residues. V was pared by 7 bases and J by 7 bases, with 16 bases between. As DNA, the CDR3 is TGTGCCAGTAACAACGCTCGGACAGCTGAAAAACTGTTTTTT. This sequence encodes CASNNARTAEKLFF.

V usage is TRBV24-1 and J usage is TRBJ2-2, with D unresolved. V gave up 8 bases and J gave up 3 bases, with 9 bases separating them. This CDR3 contains 13 residues. Per germline, CDR1 KGHDR and CDR2 SFDVKD. CDR3 sequence (DNA): TGTGCCACCATGCGAACAGACACCGGGGAGCTGTTTTTT. This codes for CATMRTDTGELFF.